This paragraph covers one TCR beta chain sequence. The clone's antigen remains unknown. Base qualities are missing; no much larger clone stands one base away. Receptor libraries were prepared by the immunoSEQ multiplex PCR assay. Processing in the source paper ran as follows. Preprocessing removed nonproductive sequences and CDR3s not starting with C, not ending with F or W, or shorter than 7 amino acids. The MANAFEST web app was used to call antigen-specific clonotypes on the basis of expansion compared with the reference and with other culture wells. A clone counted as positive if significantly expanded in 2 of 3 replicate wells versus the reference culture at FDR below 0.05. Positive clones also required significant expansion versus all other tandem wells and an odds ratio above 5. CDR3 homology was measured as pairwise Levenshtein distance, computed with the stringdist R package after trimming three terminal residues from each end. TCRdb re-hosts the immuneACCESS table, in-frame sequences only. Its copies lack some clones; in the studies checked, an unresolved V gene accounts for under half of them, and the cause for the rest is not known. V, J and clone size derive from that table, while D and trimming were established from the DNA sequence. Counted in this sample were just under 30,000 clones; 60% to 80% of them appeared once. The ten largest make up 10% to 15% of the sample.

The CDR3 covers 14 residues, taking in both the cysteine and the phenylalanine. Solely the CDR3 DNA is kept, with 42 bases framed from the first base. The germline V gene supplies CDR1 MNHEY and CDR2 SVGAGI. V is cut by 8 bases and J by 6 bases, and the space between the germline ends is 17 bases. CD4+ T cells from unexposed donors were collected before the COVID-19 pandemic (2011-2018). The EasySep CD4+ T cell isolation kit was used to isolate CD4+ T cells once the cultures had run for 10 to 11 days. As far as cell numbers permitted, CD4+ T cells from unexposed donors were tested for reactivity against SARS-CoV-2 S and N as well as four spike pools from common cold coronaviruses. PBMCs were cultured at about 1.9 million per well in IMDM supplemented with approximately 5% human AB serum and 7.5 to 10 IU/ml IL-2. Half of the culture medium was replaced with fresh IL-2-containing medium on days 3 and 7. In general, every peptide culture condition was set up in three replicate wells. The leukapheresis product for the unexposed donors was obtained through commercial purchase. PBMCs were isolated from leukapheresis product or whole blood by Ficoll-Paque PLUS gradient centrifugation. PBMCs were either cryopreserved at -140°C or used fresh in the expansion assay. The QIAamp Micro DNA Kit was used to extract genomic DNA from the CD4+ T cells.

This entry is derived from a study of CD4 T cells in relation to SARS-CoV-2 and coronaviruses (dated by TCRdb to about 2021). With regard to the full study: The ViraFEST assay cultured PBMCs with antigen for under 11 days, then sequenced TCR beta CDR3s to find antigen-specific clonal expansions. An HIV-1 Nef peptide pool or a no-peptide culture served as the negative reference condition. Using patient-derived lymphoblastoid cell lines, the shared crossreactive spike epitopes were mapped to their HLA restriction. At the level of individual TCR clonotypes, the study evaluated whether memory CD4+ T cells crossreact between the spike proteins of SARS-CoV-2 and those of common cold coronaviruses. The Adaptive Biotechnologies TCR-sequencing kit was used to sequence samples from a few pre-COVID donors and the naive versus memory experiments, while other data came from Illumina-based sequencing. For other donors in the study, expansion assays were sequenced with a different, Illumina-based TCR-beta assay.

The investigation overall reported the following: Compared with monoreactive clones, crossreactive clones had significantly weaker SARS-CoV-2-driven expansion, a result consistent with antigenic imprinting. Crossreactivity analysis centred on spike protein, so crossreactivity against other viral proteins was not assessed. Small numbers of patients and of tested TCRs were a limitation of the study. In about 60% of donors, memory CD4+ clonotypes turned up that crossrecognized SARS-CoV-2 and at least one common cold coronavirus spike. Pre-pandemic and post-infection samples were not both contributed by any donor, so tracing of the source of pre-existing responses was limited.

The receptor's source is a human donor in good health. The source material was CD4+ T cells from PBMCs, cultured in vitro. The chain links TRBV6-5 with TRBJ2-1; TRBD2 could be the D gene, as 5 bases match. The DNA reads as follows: TGTGCCAGCGGCCGACTTTCGGAGGCCAATGAGCAGTTCTTC. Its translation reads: CASGRLSEANEQFF.